Below are 9 T cell receptor beta chains sequenced from a single sample in a study of technical replicates of blood from a few donors. The data were produced by immunoSEQ multiplex PCR, yet TCRdb's version contains in-frame clones alone and is incomplete. The table has some 78,000 clones, 85% to 95% seen once. Specimen: T cells isolated from PBMCs. The receptors stem from a human donor in good health.

The chain uses TRBV29-1 and TRBJ1-2; D perhaps matches TRBD1 (6 bases). This CDR3 comprises 11 residues. Germline values: CDR1 SQVTM, CDR2 ANQGSEA. Trimming left V 8 bases short and J 7 bases short, with 14 bases between. This CDR3 reads CSYGGGAGYTF. CDR3 sequence (DNA): TGCAGCTATGGCGGGGGGGCTGGCTACACCTTC.

The rearrangement links TRBV18 to TRBJ1-1; D gene unclear. The length of the CDR3 is 14 residues. CDR1 and CDR2 from the germline V gene are KGHSH and LQKENI. The V end lost 3 bases, the J end lost 1 base, and 9 bases lay between the germline ends. The CDR3 protein is CASSPPPGNTEAFF. In nucleotides, the CDR3 is TGTGCCAGCTCACCTCCTCCAGGGAACACTGAAGCTTTCTTT. Complete variable domain (other parts from reference TRBV18 and TRBJ1-1): NAGVMQNPRHLVRRRGQEARLRCSPMKGHSHVYWYRQLPEEGLKFMVYLQKENIIDESGMPKERFSAEFPKEGPSILRIQQVVRGDSAAYFCASSPPPGNTEAFFGQGTRLTVV.

CDR3 sequence reads: CASSFQGALTEAFF. Written as DNA, the CDR3 is TGTGCCAGCAGCTTCCAGGGGGCTTTGACTGAAGCTTTCTTT. This chain connects TRBV11-2 to TRBJ1-1, with 8 bases aligning to TRBD1. Germline CDR1 is SGHAT and CDR2 is FQNNGV. V shed 3 bases and J 5 bases; nucleotides not matched to a gene: 5. The CDR3 is made up of 14 amino acids. Filled out from reference TRBV11-2 and TRBJ1-1, the complete variable domain reads EAGVAQSPRYKIIEKRQSVAFWCNPISGHATLYWYQQILGQGPKLLIQFQNNGVVDDSQLPKDRFSAERLKGVDSTLKIQPAKLEDSAVYLCASSFQGALTEAFFGQGTRLTVV.

Comments on this clone: An end of the junction differs from the germline gene, which may be a read error. This chain joins TRBV7-7 and TRBJ2-5, with TRBD2 matching over 13 bases. This CDR3 comprises 18 residues. Germline-derived CDR1 and CDR2 are SSHAT and FNYEAQ (reference sequence). The CDR3 bases are TGTGCTAGCAGCCGAACGCGGACTAGCGGGAGAAGGTTGGAGACCCAGTACTTC. Residues: CASSRTRTSGRRLETQYF. The full variable domain, rest sourced from reference TRBV7-7 and TRBJ2-5, is GAGVSQSPRYKVTKRGQDVTLRCDPISSHATLYWYQQALGQGPEFLTYFNYEAQPDKSGLPSDRFSAERPEGSISTLTIQRTEQRDSAMYRCASSRTRTSGRRLETQYFGPGTRLLVL.

This clone showed up just once. This chain connects TRBV5-1 to TRBJ2-4, with D maybe TRBD1 (5 bases). Germline lookup yields CDR1 SGHRS and CDR2 YFSETQ. This CDR3 contains 16 residues. The V end was cut by 0 bases, the J end by 0 bases, with 10 bases between. CDR3 sequence (DNA): TGCGCCAGCAGCTTGGTGGGGCGCTTAGCCAAAAACATTCAGTACTTC. Amino acids: CASSLVGRLAKNIQYF.

The rearrangement links TRBV10-1 to TRBJ1-2, with D tentatively TRBD1 (5 bases). Per germline, CDR1 WNHNN and CDR2 SYGVQD (reference sequence). The CDR3 sequence is 14 residues long. V gave up 0 bases and J gave up 0 bases, with 5 bases separating them. The CDR3 DNA follows: TGCGCCAGCAGTGAGTCAGGGGCTAACTATGGCTACACCTTC. Its translation: CASSESGANYGYTF.

The chain has TRBV6-4 and TRBJ2-3; TRBD1 aligns across 10 bases. The CDR3 consists of 15 residues. Germline-derived CDR1 and CDR2 are MRHNA and SNTAGT. Trimming removed 5 bases from V and 3 bases from J; junction bases left unmatched: 5. The CDR3 is CASSMGQGITDTQYF. DNA for the CDR3: TGTGCCAGCAGTATGGGACAGGGGATAACAGATACGCAGTATTTT.

This rearrangement joins TRBV27 to TRBJ1-3; no reliable D call. V lost 0 bases to trimming and J lost 0 bases, with 6 bases between them. This CDR3 spans 15 amino acids. Germline loops: CDR1 MNHEY, CDR2 SMNVEV (reference sequence). CDR3 loop: CASSLSRGSGNTIYF. CDR3 in DNA: TGTGCCAGCAGTTTATCACGGGGCTCTGGAAACACCATATATTTT.

The chain combines TRBV27 with TRBJ1-5; TRBD1 matches 7 bases. Germline CDR1 is MNHEY and CDR2 is SMNVEV (reference sequence). The V and J ends lost 9 bases and 2 bases, in that order; junction bases with no gene match: 16. This CDR3 region has 17 residues. The CDR3 here is CASATGSVFWGNQPQHF. CDR3 bases: TGTGCCAGTGCGACAGGGTCTGTCTTTTGGGGCAATCAGCCCCAGCATTTT.